The source of this TCR beta chain is a study of patients and donors after allogeneic stem cell transplantation. In TCRdb, the RT-PCR reads were re-called with MiXCR into one record per CDR3 protein. The table shows about 160,000 distinct CDR3 sequences, with over 30% occurring only once. Per germline, CDR1 MDHEN and CDR2 SYDVKM. CDR3 length: 14 amino acids. Trimming removed 6 bases at V and 5 bases at J, with 16 bases between. The receptor was isolated from a human donor who was either an allogeneic HSCT recipient or a stem cell or donor lymphocyte infusion donor (not recorded which). It is not recorded whose cells these are; they may come from a transplant donor. The chain employs TRBV28 and TRBJ2-5; D gene ambiguous. The sample comprised blood, either unsorted or a sorted T cell fraction (not recorded which). The CDR3 DNA is TGTGCCAGCAGCTCCCCCCTGGTGGTGGAGACCCAGTACTTC. Protein product: CASSSPLVVETQYF.